This TCR beta chain stems from a study of OX40 agonist ivuxolimab in advanced cancers. Study summary: Age averaged around 58 years (range 23 to 79), and more than 80% were male. There were three patients with partial responses, one having hepatocellular carcinoma and two cutaneous melanoma. Overall study results and limits: The study did not work out the antigen specificity of the expanded peripheral T cells.

Trimming removed 5 bases from V and 1 base from J, with 10 bases in between. The CDR3 spans 14 residues. The V gene's germline CDR1 is MRHNA and CDR2 SNTAGT. Using immunoSEQ multiplex PCR, the repertoire was profiled, and TCRdb retains in-frame clones only, with some absent. The sample carries 100,000 to 110,000 clones, more than 85% recorded once. A word on this clone: What it binds is unknown.

The input for sequencing was CD4+ or CD8+ T cells sorted from blood, taken in a trial of the OX40 agonist ivuxolimab. The chain joins TRBV6-4 to TRBJ2-3; possible D gene TRBD1, 6 bases. The receptor was isolated from an adult with an advanced solid tumor such as melanoma, head and neck, liver or kidney cancer. CDR3 in DNA: TGTGCCAGCAGTTCGGACAGTCGCACAGATACGCAGTATTTT. Its translation: CASSSDSRTDTQYF.